This T cell receptor (beta chain) was documented in a study of blood T cell repertoires in COVID-19. On the study more broadly: Material from acute and convalescent COVID-19 was sourced from the United States, Italy and Spain.

The study recruited people aged roughly 18 to 100 years across under 25 US areas. Symptom resolution, clearance, or two negative PCRs marked donors in Cohort 3 as recovered. Source study methods: Estimates of nucleated cell counts were drawn from the amplification of reference gene primers. Repertoires were generated with immunoSEQ multiplex PCR, while TCRdb's copy carries only in-frame clones and drops some. The DNA gave D and trimming, while V, J and clone size come from that table. Of 150,000 to 200,000 clones listed, under 90% are singletons. This clone occurred many times. Trimming took 8 bases from V and 3 from J; bases not matched to a gene: 5. This CDR3 region has 13 residues. Germline V gene sequence: CDR1 GTSNPN, CDR2 SVGIG (reference sequence).

The V gene is TRBV30, the J gene TRBJ1-4; 8 bases agree with TRBD1. The source of this sequence is a woman aged 55-70 years who had recovered from COVID-19. Sequencing used PBMCs or T cells enriched from blood (not recorded which). CDR3 coding DNA: TGTGCCGGGGGGACAGGCCCTAATGAAAAACTGTTTTTT. This codes for CAGGTGPNEKLFF.